A single sample is the source of the 27 T cell receptor beta chains below, sequenced in a study of PD-1 blockade in mismatch repair-deficient tumors. The assay was immunoSEQ multiplex PCR, and TCRdb's table has in-frame clones only and misses some. This table holds some 120,000 clones, 85% to 90% found once. The sequenced sample was peripheral blood, obtained 44 weeks after starting pembrolizumab. The source of these receptors is an adult with mismatch repair-deficient cancer.

V and J are TRBV11-2 and TRBJ2-7, with 8 positions matching TRBD2. CDR1 SGHAT and CDR2 FQNNGV come from the germline V gene. The CDR3 loop spans 15 amino acids. V lost 1 base and J lost 3; bases outside the gene matches: 5. This CDR3 reads CASSLGGTRNYEQYF. The DNA of the CDR3 is TGTGCCAGCAGCTTAGGGGGGACTAGAAACTACGAGCAGTACTTC. Supplemented by reference TRBV11-2 and TRBJ2-7, the full variable domain reads EAGVAQSPRYKIIEKRQSVAFWCNPISGHATLYWYQQILGQGPKLLIQFQNNGVVDDSQLPKDRFSAERLKGVDSTLKIQPAKLEDSAVYLCASSLGGTRNYEQYFGPGTRLTVT.

This clone was observed a few times. V and J are TRBV6-5 and TRBJ2-7; 10 bases are a match to TRBD2. With V trimmed by 8 bases and J by 4 bases, 8 bases remained unmatched. CDR3 length equals 14 residues. CDR1 and CDR2 (germline): MNHEY, SVGAGI. The CDR3 nucleotides read TGTGCCAGCGGACCTAGCGGGAGTCTATACGAGCAGTACTTC. Protein sequence: CASGPSGSLYEQYF.

This clone is a singleton in its sample. This chain connects TRBV6-5 to TRBJ2-3; 7 bases align to TRBD2. The CDR3 has 16 residues. Germline CDR1 and CDR2: MNHEY and SVGAGI. V lost 0 bases and J lost 2; bases outside the gene matches: 5. CDR3 protein: CASSYSAGDHTDTQYF. CDR3 nucleotide sequence: TGTGCCAGCAGTTACTCGGCGGGAGACCACACAGATACGCAGTATTTT.

The chain couples TRBV2 to TRBJ2-7; possible D gene TRBD2, 6 bases. The CDR3 has 14 residues. The germline gives CDR1 SNHLY, CDR2 FYNNEI. The V and J ends lost 4 bases and 1 base respectively, with 11 bases between them. This CDR3 is CASSAGVRSYEQYF. As DNA, the CDR3 is TGTGCCAGCAGTGCGGGAGTTCGGTCCTACGAGCAGTACTTC.

The V call is TRBV10-3, the J call TRBJ1-5; weak D call: TRBD1 (5 bases). V lost 2 bases, J lost 5 bases, and 10 bases lay in between. Germline V gene lookup returns CDR1 ENHRY and CDR2 SYGVKD. The CDR3 has 14 residues. As DNA, the CDR3 is TGTGCCATCAGTGAGACAGGTATCGATCAGCCCCAGCATTTT. Its protein product is CAISETGIDQPQHF.

This rearrangement joins TRBV4-2 to TRBJ2-7; perhaps TRBD2 as D (6 bases). Germline V gives CDR1 LGHNA, CDR2 YNFKEQ. V lost 0 bases and J 0 bases, leaving 15 bases between the germline ends. CDR3 length: 17 amino acids. DNA of the CDR3: TGTGCCAGCAGCCAAGACCCCTCCGGGACTCCCTCCTACGAGCAGTACTTC. Protein: CASSQDPSGTPSYEQYF.

The CDR3 DNA sequence: TGTGCCAGCAGTTTACTTGTCACCCTAGCGGACCTTTCCTACGAGCAGTACTTC. Residues: CASSLLVTLADLSYEQYF. The rearrangement joins TRBV28 to TRBJ2-7; 7 positions agree with TRBD2. Germline V lookup: CDR1 MDHEN, CDR2 SYDVKM. V was clipped by 2 bases and J by 1 base; unmatched bases: 14. There are 18 residues in the CDR3. Full variable domain (rest looked up from reference TRBV28 and TRBJ2-7): DVKVTQSSRYLVKRTGEKVFLECVQDMDHENMFWYRQDPGLGLRLIYFSYDVKMKEKGDIPEGYSVSREKKERFSLILESASTNQTSMYLCASSLLVTLADLSYEQYFGPGTRLTVT.

This clone occurred once. The chain joins TRBV5-5 to TRBJ2-7; TRBD2 is a possible D gene (5 bases). The CDR3 is made up of 13 amino acids. Germline CDR1 SGHKS, CDR2 YYEKEE (reference sequence). The V and J ends lost 2 bases and 3 bases respectively, with 9 bases between them. CDR3 bases: TGTGCCAGCAGCTTTTACGGGAACTACGAGCAGTACTTC. It yields the protein CASSFYGNYEQYF. Variable domain in full (rest from reference TRBV5-5 and TRBJ2-7): DAGVTQSPTHLIKTRGQQVTLRCSPISGHKSVSWYQQVLGQGPQFIFQYYEKEERGRGNFPDRFSARQFPNYSSELNVNALLLGDSALYLCASSFYGNYEQYFGPGTRLTVT.

This chain links TRBV11-2 with TRBJ2-5, with 9 bases matching TRBD2. The CDR3 sequence is 14 residues long. Germline CDR1 and CDR2: SGHAT and FQNNGV. Germline trimming cut 5 bases from V and 10 bases from J; bases unmatched to any gene: 11. The CDR3 reads CASSLRLAAPVQYF. CDR3 bases: TGTGCCAGCAGCCTAAGACTAGCGGCCCCCGTCCAGTACTTC.

The gene calls are TRBV28 and TRBJ1-4; 9 nucleotides line up with TRBD1. Germline V lookup: CDR1 MDHEN, CDR2 SYDVKM. Germline trimming cut 7 bases from V and 11 bases from J; bases unmatched to any gene: 8. This CDR3 has 13 amino acids. The CDR3: CASTPVGQGKLFF. For the CDR3, the DNA is TGTGCCAGCACGCCCGTCGGACAGGGGAAACTGTTTTTT.

The chain has TRBV15 and TRBJ2-1, with 8 bases aligning to TRBD1. Per germline, CDR1 LNHNV and CDR2 YYDKDF (reference sequence). This CDR3 has 13 residues. The ends lost 6 bases at V and 5 bases at J; junction bases unmatched: 3. CDR3: CATRQGGHNEQFF. The CDR3 DNA is TGTGCCACCAGACAGGGGGGCCACAATGAGCAGTTCTTC.

The J gene is TRBJ2-7, the V gene TRBV7-9; 10 nucleotides align to TRBD2. The CDR3 runs to 16 residues. V shed 1 base and J 5 bases; nucleotides not matched to a gene: 8. CDR1 is SEHNR, CDR2 FQNEAQ, per germline (reference sequence). This CDR3 reads CASSLGVAGGLHEQYF. The CDR3 nucleotides are TGTGCCAGCAGCTTAGGGGTAGCGGGAGGACTACACGAGCAGTACTTC.

The chain links TRBV6-1 to TRBJ2-7; 8 nucleotides line up with TRBD1. This CDR3 contains 13 residues. The J segment lost 4 bases and the V segment lost 5 bases, leaving 4 bases of the junction unmatched. Germline loops: CDR1 MNHNS, CDR2 SASEGT. The CDR3 DNA reads as TGTGCCAGCAGTAAGACAGGGGTATACGAGCAGTACTTC. This gives the protein CASSKTGVYEQYF.

This chain uses TRBV5-4 with TRBJ2-7; D tentatively fits TRBD1 or TRBD2 (5 bases each). Germline V gene sequence: CDR1 SGHNT, CDR2 YYREEE (reference sequence). CDR3 size: 13 residues. V lost 4 bases and J 6 bases, leaving 14 bases between the germline ends. The chain's CDR3 is CASSQGPGSEQYF. The CDR3 DNA follows: TGTGCCAGCAGCCAAGGCCCAGGGAGCGAGCAGTACTTC.

J is TRBJ2-3 and V is TRBV30, with 8 nucleotides matching TRBD2. The V and J ends lost 5 bases and 5 bases, in that order; junction bases with no gene match: 12. Germline CDR1 GTSNPN, CDR2 SVGIG (reference sequence). The CDR3 loop spans 15 amino acids. This CDR3 reads CAWGGASGRVDTQYF. The CDR3 DNA follows: TGTGCCTGGGGGGGGGCTAGCGGGCGGGTAGATACGCAGTATTTT.

The chain links TRBV28 to TRBJ2-1, with D perhaps given as TRBD1 or TRBD2 (5 bases each). V was clipped by 3 bases and J by 6 bases, with 18 bases between them. The CDR3 spans 16 residues. The germline V gene encodes CDR1 MDHEN and CDR2 SYDVKM. The CDR3 DNA sequence: TGTGCCAGCAGTTTGTTCGTTACGGGGCAGATCAATGAGCAGTTCTTC. Its translation: CASSLFVTGQINEQFF.

The chain employs TRBV4-1 and TRBJ2-5; either TRBD1 or TRBD2 may fit D (5 bases each). The germline V gene has CDR1 MGHRA and CDR2 YSYEKL. Deletions cut 4 bases from V and 2 bases from J, with 14 bases between. The CDR3 is 15 amino acids. CDR3 in DNA: TGCGCCAGCAGCCGACTACCGGGACCTCAAGAGACCCAGTACTTC. Its translation: CASSRLPGPQETQYF.

The chain joins TRBV27 to TRBJ2-1; 7 nucleotides agree with TRBD1. The ends lost 2 bases at V and 4 bases at J; junction bases unmatched: 2. The CDR3 consists of 14 residues. The germline CDR1 and CDR2 sequences are MNHEY and SMNVEV (reference sequence). This CDR3 is CASSLGGQYNEQFF. The CDR3 bases are TGTGCCAGCAGTTTAGGGGGACAGTACAATGAGCAGTTCTTC.

This chain joins TRBV10-2 and TRBJ2-5; D is undetermined. Germline CDR1 reads WSHSY; CDR2 reads SAAADI. The CDR3 has 12 residues. Trimming took off 4 bases at V and 4 bases at J, with 7 bases between the two ends. The CDR3 bases are TGCGCCAGCAGTGGGGTTGGAGAGACCCAGTACTTC. As protein: CASSGVGETQYF.

This clone was detected only a few times. This CDR3 is CASSMSGQGGFGYTF. The CDR3 coding sequence is TGTGCCAGTAGTATGAGCGGACAGGGGGGTTTTGGCTACACCTTC. The V call is TRBV19, the J call TRBJ1-2; 10 bases line up with TRBD1. The V gene end was trimmed by 3 bases and the J gene end by 7 bases; junction bases not matched to a gene: 8. Germline loops: CDR1 LNHDA, CDR2 SQIVND (reference sequence). This CDR3 has 15 amino acids.

The genes are TRBV7-9 and TRBJ1-1; 7 nucleotides align to TRBD1. The CDR3 loop spans 16 amino acids. The J segment lost 2 bases and the V segment lost 5 bases, leaving 11 bases of the junction unmatched. The germline CDR1 and CDR2 sequences are SEHNR and FQNEAQ (reference sequence). This CDR3 is CASSRPTTGANTEAFF. CDR3 DNA sequence: TGTGCCAGCAGCCGGCCCACTACAGGGGCAAACACTGAAGCTTTCTTT.

This clone was seen more than once but under ten times. The chain recombines TRBV5-6 with TRBJ2-7, with a tentative D call TRBD1 (6 bases). This CDR3 is 13 amino acids long. Between the trimmed V and J ends, which lost 1 base and 3 bases, there was a span of 8 bases. CDR1 is SGHDT and CDR2 is YYEEEE in the germline V gene. CDR3 bases: TGTGCCAGCAGCTTGCAGGACAGCTACGAGCAGTACTTC. It translates to CASSLQDSYEQYF.

V gene TRBV28 combines with J gene TRBJ2-7, with 8 bases identical to TRBD1. The V gene's germline CDR1 is MDHEN and CDR2 SYDVKM. J lost 7 bases, V lost 5 bases, and 13 bases had no gene match. The CDR3 has 15 amino acids. CDR3 in amino acids: CASSQDRGGLLEQYF. The CDR3, as DNA: TGTGCCAGCAGTCAAGACAGGGGAGGCCTCTTGGAGCAGTACTTC.

This clone has only one observation. The rearrangement joins TRBV19 to TRBJ2-1, with 9 bases matching TRBD2. There are 16 residues in the CDR3. V trimming: 0 bases; J trimming: 6 bases; junction bases outside the gene matches: 6. Germline lookup yields CDR1 LNHDA and CDR2 SQIVND (reference sequence). CDR3 amino acids: CASSIDWAGGPNEQFF. The DNA for the CDR3 is TGTGCCAGTAGTATAGATTGGGCGGGAGGGCCCAATGAGCAGTTCTTC.

This chain links TRBV13 with TRBJ2-1; D gene uncertain. Germline V gene sequence: CDR1 PRHDT, CDR2 FYEKMQ (reference sequence). V was cut by 6 bases and J by 4 bases, with 4 bases left in between. The length of the CDR3 is 11 residues. CDR3 in amino acids: CASSQYNEQFF. DNA of the CDR3: TGTGCCAGCAGTCAGTACAATGAGCAGTTCTTC.

This clone came up a few times. The CDR3 region is CATREGMKAGANVLTF. CDR3 sequence (DNA): TGTGCCACGCGAGAGGGAATGAAGGCTGGGGCCAACGTCCTGACTTTC. The V and J genes are TRBV10-3 and TRBJ2-6, with D maybe TRBD2 (5 bases). Germline CDR1 ENHRY, CDR2 SYGVKD. This CDR3 comprises 16 residues. Trimming stripped 10 bases from V and 2 bases from J, with 18 bases between.

V usage is TRBV15 and J usage is TRBJ2-3; a weak D match, TRBD1 (5 bases). The V end was cut by 0 bases, the J end by 0 bases, with 7 bases between. Germline V gives CDR1 LNHNV, CDR2 YYDKDF (reference sequence). The CDR3 runs to 15 residues. DNA for the CDR3: TGTGCCACCAGCAGAGATCAGGGAAGCACAGATACGCAGTATTTT. This sequence encodes CATSRDQGSTDTQYF.